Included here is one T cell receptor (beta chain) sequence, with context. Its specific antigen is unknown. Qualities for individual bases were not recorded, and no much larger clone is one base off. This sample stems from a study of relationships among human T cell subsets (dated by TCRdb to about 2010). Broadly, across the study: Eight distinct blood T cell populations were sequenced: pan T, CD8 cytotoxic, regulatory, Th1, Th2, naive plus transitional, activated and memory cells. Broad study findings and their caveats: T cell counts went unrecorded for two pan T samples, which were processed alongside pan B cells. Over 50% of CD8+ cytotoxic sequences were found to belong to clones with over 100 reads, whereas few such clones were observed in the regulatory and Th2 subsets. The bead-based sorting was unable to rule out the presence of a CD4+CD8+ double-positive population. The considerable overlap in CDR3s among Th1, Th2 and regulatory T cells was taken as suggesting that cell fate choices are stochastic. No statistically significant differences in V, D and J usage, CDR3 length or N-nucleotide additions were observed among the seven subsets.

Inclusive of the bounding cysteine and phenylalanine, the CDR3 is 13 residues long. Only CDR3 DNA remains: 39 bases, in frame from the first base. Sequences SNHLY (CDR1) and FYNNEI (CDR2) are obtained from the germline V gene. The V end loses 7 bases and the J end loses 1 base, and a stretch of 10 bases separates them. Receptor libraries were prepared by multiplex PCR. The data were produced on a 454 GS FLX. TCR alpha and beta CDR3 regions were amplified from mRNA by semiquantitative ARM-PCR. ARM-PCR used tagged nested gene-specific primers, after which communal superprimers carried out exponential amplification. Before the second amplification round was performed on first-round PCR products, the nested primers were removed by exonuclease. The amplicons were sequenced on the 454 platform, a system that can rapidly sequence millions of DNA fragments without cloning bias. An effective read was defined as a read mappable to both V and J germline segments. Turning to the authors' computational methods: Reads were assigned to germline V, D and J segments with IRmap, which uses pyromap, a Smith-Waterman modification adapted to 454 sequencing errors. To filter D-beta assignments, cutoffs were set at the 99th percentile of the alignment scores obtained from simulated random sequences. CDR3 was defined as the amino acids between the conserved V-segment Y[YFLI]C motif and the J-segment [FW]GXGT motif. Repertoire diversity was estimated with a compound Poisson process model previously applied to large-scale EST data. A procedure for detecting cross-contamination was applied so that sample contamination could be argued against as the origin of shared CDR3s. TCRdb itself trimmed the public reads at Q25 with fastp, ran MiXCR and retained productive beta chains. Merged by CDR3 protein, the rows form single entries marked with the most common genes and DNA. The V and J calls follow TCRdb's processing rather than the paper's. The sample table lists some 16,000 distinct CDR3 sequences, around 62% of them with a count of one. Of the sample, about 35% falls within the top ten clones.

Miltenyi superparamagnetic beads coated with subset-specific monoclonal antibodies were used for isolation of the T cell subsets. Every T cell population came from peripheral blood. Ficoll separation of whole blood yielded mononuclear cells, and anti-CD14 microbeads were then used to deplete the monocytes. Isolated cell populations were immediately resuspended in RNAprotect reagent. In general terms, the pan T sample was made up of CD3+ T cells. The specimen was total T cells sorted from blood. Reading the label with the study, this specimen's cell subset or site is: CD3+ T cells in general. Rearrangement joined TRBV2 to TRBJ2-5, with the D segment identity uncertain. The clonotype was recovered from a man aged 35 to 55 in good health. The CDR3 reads CASTTLPQETQYF. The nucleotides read TGTGCCAGCACCACACTACCCCAAGAGACCCAGTACTTC.